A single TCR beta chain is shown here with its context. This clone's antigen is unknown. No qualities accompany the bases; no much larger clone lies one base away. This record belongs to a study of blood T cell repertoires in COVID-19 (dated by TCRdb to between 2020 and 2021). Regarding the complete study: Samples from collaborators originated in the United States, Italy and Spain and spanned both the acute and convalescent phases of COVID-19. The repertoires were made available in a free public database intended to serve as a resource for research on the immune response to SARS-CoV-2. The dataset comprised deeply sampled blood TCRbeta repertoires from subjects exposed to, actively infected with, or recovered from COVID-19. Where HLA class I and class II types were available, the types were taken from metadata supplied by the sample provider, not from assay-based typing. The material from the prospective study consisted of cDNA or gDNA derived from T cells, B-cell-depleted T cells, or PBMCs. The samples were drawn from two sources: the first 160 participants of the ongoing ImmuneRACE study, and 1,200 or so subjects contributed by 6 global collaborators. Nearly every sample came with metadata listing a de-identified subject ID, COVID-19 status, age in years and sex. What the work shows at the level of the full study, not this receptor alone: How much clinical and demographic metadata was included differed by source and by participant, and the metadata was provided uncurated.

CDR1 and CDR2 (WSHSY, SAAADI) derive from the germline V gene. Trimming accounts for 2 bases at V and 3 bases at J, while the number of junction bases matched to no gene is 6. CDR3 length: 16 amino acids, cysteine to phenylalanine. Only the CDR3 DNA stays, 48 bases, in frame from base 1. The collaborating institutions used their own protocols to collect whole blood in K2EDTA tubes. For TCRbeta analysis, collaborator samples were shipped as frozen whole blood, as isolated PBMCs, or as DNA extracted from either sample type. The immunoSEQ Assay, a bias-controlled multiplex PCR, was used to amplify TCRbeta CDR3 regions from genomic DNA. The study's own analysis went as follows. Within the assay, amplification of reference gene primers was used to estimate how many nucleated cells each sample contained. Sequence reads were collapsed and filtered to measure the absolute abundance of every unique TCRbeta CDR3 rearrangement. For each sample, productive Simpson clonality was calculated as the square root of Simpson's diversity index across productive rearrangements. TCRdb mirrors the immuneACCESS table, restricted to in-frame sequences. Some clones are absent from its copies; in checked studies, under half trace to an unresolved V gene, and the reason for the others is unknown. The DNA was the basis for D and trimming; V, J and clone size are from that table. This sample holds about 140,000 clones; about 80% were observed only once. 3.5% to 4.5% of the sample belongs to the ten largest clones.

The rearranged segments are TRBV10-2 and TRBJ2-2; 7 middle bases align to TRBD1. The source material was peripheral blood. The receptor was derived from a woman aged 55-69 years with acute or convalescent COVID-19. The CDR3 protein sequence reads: CASSERGRRDTGELFF. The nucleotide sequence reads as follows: TGCGCCAGCAGTGAGAGGGGGCGCAGGGACACCGGGGAGCTGTTTTTT.